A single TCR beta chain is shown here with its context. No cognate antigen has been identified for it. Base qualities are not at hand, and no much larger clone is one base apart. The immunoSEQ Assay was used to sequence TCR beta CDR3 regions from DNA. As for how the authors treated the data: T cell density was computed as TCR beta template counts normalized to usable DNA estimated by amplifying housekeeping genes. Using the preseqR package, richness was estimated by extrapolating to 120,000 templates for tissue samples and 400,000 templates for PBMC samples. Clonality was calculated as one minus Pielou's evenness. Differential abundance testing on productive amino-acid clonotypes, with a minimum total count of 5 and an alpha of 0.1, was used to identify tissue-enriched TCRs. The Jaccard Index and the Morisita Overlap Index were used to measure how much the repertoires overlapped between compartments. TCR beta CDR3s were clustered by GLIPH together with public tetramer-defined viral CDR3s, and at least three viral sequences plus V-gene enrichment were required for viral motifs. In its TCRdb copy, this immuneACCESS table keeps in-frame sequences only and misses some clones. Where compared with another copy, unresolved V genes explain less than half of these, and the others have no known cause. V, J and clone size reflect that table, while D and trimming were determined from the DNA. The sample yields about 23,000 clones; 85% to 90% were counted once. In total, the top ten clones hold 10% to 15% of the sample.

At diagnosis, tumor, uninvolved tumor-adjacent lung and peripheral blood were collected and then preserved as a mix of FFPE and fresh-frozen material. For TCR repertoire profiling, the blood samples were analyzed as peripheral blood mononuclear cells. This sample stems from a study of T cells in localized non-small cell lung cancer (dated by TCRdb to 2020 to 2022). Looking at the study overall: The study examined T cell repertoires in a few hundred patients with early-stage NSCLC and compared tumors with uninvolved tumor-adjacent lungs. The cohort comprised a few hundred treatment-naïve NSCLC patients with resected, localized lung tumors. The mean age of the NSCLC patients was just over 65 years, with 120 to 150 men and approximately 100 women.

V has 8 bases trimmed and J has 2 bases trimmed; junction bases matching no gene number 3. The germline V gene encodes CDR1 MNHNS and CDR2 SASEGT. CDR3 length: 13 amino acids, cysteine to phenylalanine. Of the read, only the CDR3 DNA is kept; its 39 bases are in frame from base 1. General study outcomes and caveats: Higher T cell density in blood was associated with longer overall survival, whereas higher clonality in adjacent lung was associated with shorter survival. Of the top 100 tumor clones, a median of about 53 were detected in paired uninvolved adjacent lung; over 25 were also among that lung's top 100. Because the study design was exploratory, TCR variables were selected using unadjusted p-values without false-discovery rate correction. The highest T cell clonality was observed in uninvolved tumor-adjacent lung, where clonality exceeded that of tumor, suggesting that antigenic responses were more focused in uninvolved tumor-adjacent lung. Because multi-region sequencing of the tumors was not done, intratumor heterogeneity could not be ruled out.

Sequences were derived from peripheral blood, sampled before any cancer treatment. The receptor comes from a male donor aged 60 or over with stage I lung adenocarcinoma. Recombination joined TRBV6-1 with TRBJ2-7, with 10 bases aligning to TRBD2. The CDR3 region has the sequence CASVSGRTYEQYF. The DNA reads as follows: TGTGCCAGCGTTAGCGGGAGGACCTACGAGCAGTACTTC.